The clone carrying this TCR beta chain was recorded only once. This sample is part of a study of blood T cell repertoires in COVID-19. About the research overall: Both acute and convalescent COVID-19 samples were obtained from the United States, Italy and Spain. PBMCs, B-cell-depleted T cells, or T cells were the source of the cDNA or gDNA that made up the material.

Per the original methods: Amplifying reference gene primers gave estimates of nucleated cell counts. TCRdb keeps only in-frame clones here, not all; method: immunoSEQ multiplex PCR. V and J calls and clone size are as listed in that table; D and trimming were resolved from the DNA. The table lists approximately 240,000 clones, roughly 84% of them singletons, with around 3% in the top ten. The receptor was isolated from a man in his forties or fifties who had recovered from COVID-19. Input material: peripheral blood.

CDR3 in DNA: TGTGCCAGCAGCTCCCCGCCCAGGACAGTAGGGGAGACCCAGTACTTC. Protein sequence: CASSSPPRTVGETQYF. The chain joins TRBV7-9 to TRBJ2-5, with D possibly being TRBD1 (6 bases). The V gene's germline CDR1 is SEHNR and CDR2 FQNEAQ (reference sequence). The CDR3 length is 16 residues. V lost 4 bases to trimming and J lost 5 bases, with 20 bases between them.